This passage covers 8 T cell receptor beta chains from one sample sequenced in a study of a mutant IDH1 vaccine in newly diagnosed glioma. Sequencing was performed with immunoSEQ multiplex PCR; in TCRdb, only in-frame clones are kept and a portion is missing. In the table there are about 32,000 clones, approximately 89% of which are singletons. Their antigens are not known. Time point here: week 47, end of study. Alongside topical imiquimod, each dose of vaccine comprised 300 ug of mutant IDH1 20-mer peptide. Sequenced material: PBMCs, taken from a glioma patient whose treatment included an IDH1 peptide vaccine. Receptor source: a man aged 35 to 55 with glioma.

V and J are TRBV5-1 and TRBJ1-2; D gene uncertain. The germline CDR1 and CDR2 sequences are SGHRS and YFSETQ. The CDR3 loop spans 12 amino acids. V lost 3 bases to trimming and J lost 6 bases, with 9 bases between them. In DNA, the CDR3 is TGCGCCAGCAGCTGGAACGTGGATGGCTACACCTTC. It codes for CASSWNVDGYTF.

The CDR3 spells CASGNRGRRNTEAFF. As DNA, the CDR3 is TGTGCCAGCGGGAACAGGGGGCGTAGGAACACTGAAGCTTTCTTT. This chain links TRBV21-1 with TRBJ1-1; the D call TRBD1 from the table was never checked on the DNA. TRBV21-1 is deemed a pseudogene. This CDR3 is 15 amino acids long.

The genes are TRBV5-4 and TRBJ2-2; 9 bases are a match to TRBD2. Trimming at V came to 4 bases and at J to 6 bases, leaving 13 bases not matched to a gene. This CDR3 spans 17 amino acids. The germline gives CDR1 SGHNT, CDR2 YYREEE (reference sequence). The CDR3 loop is CASSRPLSGGSPGELFF. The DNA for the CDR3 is TGTGCCAGCAGCCGCCCTCTCAGCGGGGGGTCCCCCGGGGAGCTGTTTTTT. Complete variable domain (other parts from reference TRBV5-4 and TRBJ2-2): ETGVTQSPTHLIKTRGQQVTLRCSSQSGHNTVSWYQQALGQGPQFIFQYYREEENGRGNFPPRFSGLQFPNYSSELNVNALELDDSALYLCASSRPLSGGSPGELFFGEGSRLTVL.

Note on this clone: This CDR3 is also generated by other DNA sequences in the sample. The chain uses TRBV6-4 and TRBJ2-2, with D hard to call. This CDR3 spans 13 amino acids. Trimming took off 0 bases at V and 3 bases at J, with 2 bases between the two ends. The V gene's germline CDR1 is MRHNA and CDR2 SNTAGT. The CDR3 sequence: CASSDSDTGELFF. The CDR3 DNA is TGTGCCAGCAGTGACTCAGACACCGGGGAGCTGTTTTTT.

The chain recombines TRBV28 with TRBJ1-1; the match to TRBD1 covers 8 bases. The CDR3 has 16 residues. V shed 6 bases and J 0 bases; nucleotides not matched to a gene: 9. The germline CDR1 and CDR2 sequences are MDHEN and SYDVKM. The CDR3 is CASREDRASVNTEAFF. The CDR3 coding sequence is TGTGCCAGCAGGGAGGACAGGGCGTCAGTGAACACTGAAGCTTTCTTT.

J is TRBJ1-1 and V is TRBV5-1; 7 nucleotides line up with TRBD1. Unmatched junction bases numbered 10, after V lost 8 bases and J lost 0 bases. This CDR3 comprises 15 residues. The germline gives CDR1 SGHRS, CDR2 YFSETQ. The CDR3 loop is CASKQGVIMNTEAFF. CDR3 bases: TGCGCCAGTAAGCAGGGGGTGATCATGAACACTGAAGCTTTCTTT.

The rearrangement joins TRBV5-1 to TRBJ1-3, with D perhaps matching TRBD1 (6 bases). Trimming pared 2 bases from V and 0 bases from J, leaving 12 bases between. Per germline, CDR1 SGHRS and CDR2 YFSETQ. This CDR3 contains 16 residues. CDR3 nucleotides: TGCGCCAGCAGCTTAGGACAGCCAGACTCTGGAAACACCATATATTTT. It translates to CASSLGQPDSGNTIYF.

The CDR3 spells CASSQGPRSDTEAFF. In nucleotides, the CDR3 is TGCGCCAGCAGCCAAGGACCCAGGAGCGACACTGAAGCTTTCTTT. This chain connects TRBV4-1 to TRBJ1-1, with unresolved D. The germline gives CDR1 MGHRA, CDR2 YSYEKL. Trimming cost V 1 base and J 3 bases, with 12 bases left between them. The CDR3 is 15 residues long.